The rows below give T cell receptor beta chains drawn from one sample of a study of OX40 agonist ivuxolimab in advanced cancers. Profiled with immunoSEQ multiplex PCR; TCRdb holds only in-frame clones, not every one. The sample has 60,000 to 85,000 clones; 90% are singletons. Material: CD4+ or CD8+ T cells sorted from blood, obtained in a trial of the OX40 agonist ivuxolimab. These TCRs come from an adult with an advanced solid tumor such as melanoma, head and neck, liver or kidney cancer. CDR3s include the opening cysteine and the closing phenylalanine or tryptophan. The D gene is left open where the match is weak. Clone sizes are given selectively: once, few, many, or a class where the clone is expanded.

>NA|TRBV27|TRBJ2-3|NA
TGTGCCAGCAGTCGCGCAAATACGCAGTATTTT
CASSRANTQYF
>NA|TRBV7-2|TRBJ2-3|NA
TGTGCCAGCAGCTTAGCGCTTCTAGCGATTACAGATACGCAGTATTTT
CASSLALLAITDTQYF
>NA|TRBV7-8|TRBJ1-2|NA
TGTGCCAGCAGCACGCACCAGGGGTTCTATGGCTACACCTTC
CASSTHQGFYGYTF
>NA|TRBV18|TRBJ2-5|NA
TGTGCCAGCTCACCAACCCACGGTGATGAAGAGACCCAGTACTTC
CASSPTHGDEETQYF
>once|TRBV2|TRBJ2-7|NA
TGTGCCAGCAGTGAATTTCAGGTGATGGAGCAGTACTTC
CASSEFQVMEQYF
>NA|TRBV18|TRBJ2-5|NA
TGTGCCAGCTCACCAGGGGCCCAAGAGACCCAGTACTTC
CASSPGAQETQYF
>NA|TRBV5-1|TRBJ2-5|NA
TGCGCCAGCAGCTCCTTCGGAGAATGGCAGACCCAGTACTTC
CASSSFGEWQTQYF
>NA|TRBV6-5|TRBJ1-1|NA
TGTGCCAGCAGCCCCCTTGGTGTAGGGGGCACTGAAGCTTTCTTT
CASSPLGVGGTEAFF
>NA|TRBV19|TRBJ1-5|NA
TGTGCCAGTAGTATTTTAGCACCCTATAGCAATCAGCCCCAGCATTTT
CASSILAPYSNQPQHF
>NA|TRBV28|TRBJ1-2|NA
TGTGCCAGCAGTGCTGCAGGGACCTTCAAATTCTATGGCTACACCTTC
CASSAAGTFKFYGYTF
>NA|TRBV19|TRBJ2-1|TRBD2
TGTGCCAGTAGTGTAATCAGCGGGAAGCAGTTCTTC
CASSVISGKQFF
>once|TRBV4-3|TRBJ2-1|NA
TGCGCCAGCAGCCAAGTAGGCCTCTTCAATGAGCAGTTCTTC
CASSQVGLFNEQFF
>NA|TRBV4-3|TRBJ1-1|TRBD1
TGCGCCAGCAGCCAAGAAAGGGGGCGGATTGAAGCTTTCTTT
CASSQERGRIEAFF
>NA|TRBV14|TRBJ2-1|NA
TGTGCCAGCAGCCTGGCCCGGTACAATGAGCAGTTCTTC
CASSLARYNEQFF
>NA|TRBV30|TRBJ2-3|NA
TGTGCCTGGAGTGTAGCAGGGCGTTTCACAGATACGCAGTATTTT
CAWSVAGRFTDTQYF
>NA|TRBV6-4|TRBJ1-3|NA
TGTGCCAGCAAGCCGACAAGCTCTGGAAACACCATATATTTT
CASKPTSSGNTIYF
>NA|TRBV7-2|TRBJ1-1|TRBD1
TGTGCCAGCAGCCCGGGACAGGGTTTCAGCACTGAAGCTTTCTTT
CASSPGQGFSTEAFF
>NA|TRBV18|TRBJ1-1|NA
TGTGCCAGCTCACTACTGACAGGTGACGGTTTCTTT
CASSLLTGDGFF
>NA|TRBV2|TRBJ1-3|NA
TGTGCCAGCAGTGAAAAGGAGCAAGTCTCTGGAAACACCATATATTTT
CASSEKEQVSGNTIYF
>NA|TRBV5-6|TRBJ1-2|NA
TGTGCCAGCAGCTTGGCTCGATTGCCCTCCACCTTC
CASSLARLPSTF
>NA|TRBV7-2|TRBJ2-7|TRBD2
TGTGCCAGCAGCATAGAAGGGACTAGCACCTACGAGCAGTACTTC
CASSIEGTSTYEQYF
>NA|TRBV7-3|TRBJ2-7|TRBD1
TGTGCCAGCAGCTTAGCCGGGACAGGGGTTTACGAGCAGTACTTC
CASSLAGTGVYEQYF
>once|TRBV5-1|TRBJ1-4|NA
TGCGCCAGCAGCTTTGGATTTTTGGACAGCGAAAATGAAAAACTGTTTTTT
CASSFGFLDSENEKLFF
>NA|TRBV2|TRBJ1-2|TRBD1
TGTGCCAGCGTTAGGGACAGTCCCTATGGCTACACCTTT
CASVRDSPYGYTF
>NA|TRBV6-1|TRBJ2-1|TRBD2
TGTGCCAGCAGTGAAATGGCGGGAGGCTACAATGAGCAGTTCTTC
CASSEMAGGYNEQFF
>NA|TRBV6-1|TRBJ2-5|NA
TGTGCCAGCAGTGAATTACCCTTCGTAGAGACCCAGTACTTC
CASSELPFVETQYF
>NA|TRBV7-8|TRBJ1-2|TRBD1
TGTGCCAGCAGTTCCCCGAGGACAGGGGGCAATGGCTACACCTTC
CASSSPRTGGNGYTF
>once|TRBV7-2|TRBJ2-3|NA
TGTGCCAGCAGCTTAGATGGGACCAGCACAGATACGCAGTATTTT
CASSLDGTSTDTQYF
>NA|TRBV7-9|TRBJ2-3|NA
TGTGCCAGCAGCTTACGGTGGCTAGTAAATCCAGATACGCAGTATTTT
CASSLRWLVNPDTQYF
>NA|TRBV28|TRBJ1-2|NA
TGTGCCAGCAGTCAAATTTATGGCTACACCTTC
CASSQIYGYTF
>NA|TRBV5-4|TRBJ2-1|NA
TGTGCCAGCAGCTCGACGGGAAGACTAGAGCAGTTCTTC
CASSSTGRLEQFF
>NA|TRBV5-1|TRBJ2-5|TRBD1
TGCGCCAGCAGCTTGAACGGACAGGGGGCAGGGGAGACCCAGTACTTC
CASSLNGQGAGETQYF
>NA|TRBV5-1|TRBJ1-2|NA
TGCGCCAGCAGCTTCAGGCAGGACTTCTATGGCTACACCTTC
CASSFRQDFYGYTF
>once|TRBV7-8|TRBJ2-1|NA
TGTGCCAGCAGCGAAACCGGGACAAGGGCCCTGGGGAATGAGCAGTTCTTC
CASSETGTRALGNEQFF
>NA|TRBV7-2|TRBJ2-7|TRBD1
TGTGCCAGCAGCCAAGCCGGGACAGGGTTCCACGAGCAGTACTTC
CASSQAGTGFHEQYF